Given below is one TCR beta chain in context. What it binds is unknown. The data stem from a study of cytomegalovirus exposure and HLA in healthy donors. Healthy bone marrow donors made up the donors. Study-wide findings and caveats: Later analysis demonstrated an association between a missense DCLRE1C variant and TCR beta V- and J-gene trimming.

CDR3 size: 19 residues. J was trimmed by 2 bases and V by 2 bases; bases with no gene match: 15. Looked up from germline, CDR1 is MNHNS and CDR2 is SASEGT. The PCR employed 60 Vbeta primers together with 13 Jbeta primers. The data were produced by immunoSEQ multiplex PCR, yet TCRdb's version contains in-frame clones alone and is incomplete. Of 190,000 or so clones in the sample, roughly 80% were seen once. The chain has TRBV6-1 and TRBJ2-5; 9 nucleotides agree with TRBD2. Material for sequencing was PBMCs. This clonotype was obtained from a man aged 45-65 years in good health and CMV-seronegative. The CDR3 coding sequence is TGTGCCAGCAGTGAATTTGATGGGACTAGCCTCAGATTACAAGAGACCCAGTACTTC. Residues: CASSEFDGTSLRLQETQYF.